This record concerns one TCR beta chain sequence. These data originate in a study of cytomegalovirus exposure and HLA in healthy donors. PCR amplification relied on 60 Vbeta primers (plus 13 Jbeta primers). Sequencing used immunoSEQ multiplex PCR; TCRdb keeps in-frame clones, though not all of them. This table has 95,000 to 100,000 clones, 60% to 85% appearing once. The ends were cut back, 0 bases at V and 0 bases at J, with 7 bases in the middle. Germline-derived CDR1 and CDR2 are SGHRS and YFSETQ. This CDR3 is 15 amino acids long. The specimen was PBMCs. The TCR comes from a man in his sixties in good health and CMV-seropositive. The chain carries TRBV5-1 and TRBJ1-3, with D hard to call. CDR3 nucleotide sequence: TGCGCCAGCAGCTTGGGACAAAGCTCTGGAAACACCATATATTTT. It translates to CASSLGQSSGNTIYF.